This is a list of T cell receptor beta chains from one sample in a study of neurological immune-mediated disorders. TCRdb fed the 5' RACE reads into MiXCR, producing one record per CDR3 protein. The sample holds about 66,000 distinct CDR3 sequences, nearly 3.5% seen once. The sample comprised PBMCs. The receptors here all came from a middle-aged man with multiple sclerosis. CDR3s include the opening cysteine and the closing phenylalanine or tryptophan. The order of the fields is J gene, clone size, D gene, V gene, CDR3 DNA, CDR3 protein. A D gene is named only where the DNA matches it firmly. Some rows have no size entry. The others give once, few or many, or a class for an expanded clone.

J gene: TRBJ2-2
clone size: many
D gene: NA
V gene: TRBV14
CDR3 DNA: TGTGCCAGCAGCCGACAACTTGGGGCCACCGGGGAGCTGTTTTTT
CDR3 protein: CASSRQLGATGELFF

J gene: TRBJ2-5
clone size: many
D gene: NA
V gene: TRBV14
CDR3 DNA: TGTGCCAGCAGCCAAGAATGGGGTTCCCAAGAGACCCAGTACTTC
CDR3 protein: CASSQEWGSQETQYF

J gene: TRBJ1-5
clone size: medium-sized
D gene: TRBD1
V gene: TRBV7-9
CDR3 DNA: TGTGCCAGCAGCTTAGCGATGAAGGGACAGGGGACTCAGCCCCAGCATTTT
CDR3 protein: CASSLAMKGQGTQPQHF

J gene: TRBJ1-2
clone size: many
D gene: NA
V gene: TRBV5-6
CDR3 DNA: TGTGCCAGCAGCTTCCAGGGGAACGGCGGCTACACCTTC
CDR3 protein: CASSFQGNGGYTF

J gene: TRBJ1-1
clone size: many
D gene: NA
V gene: TRBV5-1
CDR3 DNA: TGCGCCAGCAGCTTTGGGGCAATGAACACTGAAGCTTTCTTT
CDR3 protein: CASSFGAMNTEAFF

J gene: TRBJ1-2
clone size: many
D gene: NA
V gene: TRBV5-1
CDR3 DNA: TGCGCCAGCAGCTTGGCCAACGAGGGAGACGGCTACACCTTC
CDR3 protein: CASSLANEGDGYTF

J gene: TRBJ2-7
clone size: many
D gene: NA
V gene: TRBV5-1
CDR3 DNA: TGCGCCAGCAGCTTGGTAGGAGTGGACGAGCAGTACTTC
CDR3 protein: CASSLVGVDEQYF

J gene: TRBJ2-5
clone size: NA
D gene: NA
V gene: TRBV9
CDR3 DNA: TGTGCCAGCAGCGTAGCTTCGGGAGCGCCAGAGACCCAGTACTTC
CDR3 protein: CASSVASGAPETQYF

J gene: TRBJ2-5
clone size: NA
D gene: NA
V gene: TRBV27
CDR3 DNA: TGTGCCAGCAGTCCCCGACCCCGAGGGCAGACCCAGTACTTC
CDR3 protein: CASSPRPRGQTQYF

J gene: TRBJ1-6
clone size: NA
D gene: NA
V gene: TRBV12-3/TRBV12-4
CDR3 DNA: TGTGCCAGCAGTTTATCCGGGGCAACGGATAGTTCAACCCTCAACTTT
CDR3 protein: CASSLSGATDSSTLNF

J gene: TRBJ1-1
clone size: many
D gene: NA
V gene: TRBV19
CDR3 DNA: TGTGCCAGTAGCCCACGCAGGGCAACCGGGACAACGAACACTGAAGCTTTCTTT
CDR3 protein: CASSPRRATGTTNTEAFF

J gene: TRBJ1-2
clone size: many
D gene: TRBD1
V gene: TRBV6-5
CDR3 DNA: TGTGCCAGCAGGCCAACAGGGGGCGGCCTCTCCTTC
CDR3 protein: CASRPTGGGLSF

J gene: TRBJ1-1
clone size: many
D gene: NA
V gene: TRBV5-1
CDR3 DNA: TGCGCCAGCTGCCCATATCCCTTGGGTCTGGGGGTGAACACTGAAGCTTTCTTT
CDR3 protein: CASCPYPLGLGVNTEAFF

J gene: TRBJ2-7
clone size: many
D gene: NA
V gene: TRBV29-1
CDR3 DNA: TGCAGCGTTGCACAGGGTAGTGGCGAGCAGTACTTC
CDR3 protein: CSVAQGSGEQYF

J gene: TRBJ2-5
clone size: many
D gene: NA
V gene: TRBV29-1
CDR3 DNA: TGCAGCGTTGAAGAGCTGTTACAAGAGACCCAGTACTTC
CDR3 protein: CSVEELLQETQYF

J gene: TRBJ1-2
clone size: many
D gene: TRBD1
V gene: TRBV2
CDR3 DNA: TGTGCCAGCAGCGGACAGGGGATTAACTATGGCTACACCTTC
CDR3 protein: CASSGQGINYGYTF

J gene: TRBJ2-6
clone size: many
D gene: NA
V gene: TRBV6-5
CDR3 DNA: TGTGCCAGCAGTTACCCCGTGGGTCCGGGGGCCAACGTCCTGACTTTC
CDR3 protein: CASSYPVGPGANVLTF

J gene: TRBJ1-1
clone size: many
D gene: NA
V gene: TRBV5-5
CDR3 DNA: TGTGCCAGCAGCTTGGCGGGGCATGAAGCTTTCTTT
CDR3 protein: CASSLAGHEAFF

J gene: TRBJ1-2
clone size: many
D gene: NA
V gene: TRBV19
CDR3 DNA: TGTGCCAGTAACGGCGGGAGCTACACCTTC
CDR3 protein: CASNGGSYTF

J gene: TRBJ2-7
clone size: many
D gene: TRBD1
V gene: TRBV15
CDR3 DNA: TGTGCCACCAGAGACCGGGACAGGGGGCAATACGAGCAGTACTTC
CDR3 protein: CATRDRDRGQYEQYF

J gene: TRBJ1-2
clone size: many
D gene: TRBD1
V gene: TRBV5-5
CDR3 DNA: TGTGCCAGCAGCTCCACAGGGGACTATGGCTACACCTTC
CDR3 protein: CASSSTGDYGYTF

J gene: TRBJ1-1
clone size: few
D gene: NA
V gene: TRBV18
CDR3 DNA: TGTGCCAGCTCTCCCCCGGAGGCGTATTACACTGAAGCTTTCTTT
CDR3 protein: CASSPPEAYYTEAFF

J gene: TRBJ1-1
clone size: many
D gene: NA
V gene: TRBV3-1
CDR3 DNA: TGTGCCAGCAGCCAACGCGGGGTGCACACTGAAGCTTTCTTT
CDR3 protein: CASSQRGVHTEAFF

J gene: TRBJ1-4
clone size: many
D gene: NA
V gene: TRBV7-9
CDR3 DNA: TGTGCCAGCAGCTTAGGACAGCTTAATGAAAAACTGTTTTTT
CDR3 protein: CASSLGQLNEKLFF

J gene: TRBJ2-1
clone size: many
D gene: TRBD2
V gene: TRBV20-1
CDR3 DNA: TGCAGTGCTAGAGGACTAGCGGGAGTATATGAGCAGTTCTTC
CDR3 protein: CSARGLAGVYEQFF

J gene: TRBJ1-3
clone size: many
D gene: NA
V gene: TRBV3-1
CDR3 DNA: TGTGCCAGCAGCCAGAGAGATCCCCGCCTGCAGTTCGCCTCTGGAAACACCATATATTTT
CDR3 protein: CASSQRDPRLQFASGNTIYF

J gene: TRBJ1-2
clone size: many
D gene: TRBD1
V gene: TRBV20-1
CDR3 DNA: TGCAGTGCTAGTGTCCCGGGACAGCTTGGCTACACCTTC
CDR3 protein: CSASVPGQLGYTF

J gene: TRBJ1-1
clone size: many
D gene: TRBD1
V gene: TRBV5-1
CDR3 DNA: TGCGCCAGCAGCTTGGACTACAGGGGGAACACTGAAGCTTTCTTT
CDR3 protein: CASSLDYRGNTEAFF

J gene: TRBJ1-3
clone size: many
D gene: NA
V gene: TRBV5-6
CDR3 DNA: TGTGCCAGCAGCTTGTCGGGGACTGGAAACACCATATATTTT
CDR3 protein: CASSLSGTGNTIYF

J gene: TRBJ2-2
clone size: many
D gene: TRBD1
V gene: TRBV27
CDR3 DNA: TGTGCCAGCAGTTTATTTGGACAGGGGGGGAACACCGGGGAGCTGTTTTTT
CDR3 protein: CASSLFGQGGNTGELFF

J gene: TRBJ2-5
clone size: many
D gene: NA
V gene: TRBV7-8
CDR3 DNA: TGTGCCAGCAGCTTAGTTGCGGTCAAAGAGACCCAGTACTTC
CDR3 protein: CASSLVAVKETQYF

J gene: TRBJ1-4
clone size: many
D gene: NA
V gene: TRBV7-8
CDR3 DNA: TGTGCCAGCAGCCGCCGAGGGGCCACTAATGAAAAACTGTTTTTT
CDR3 protein: CASSRRGATNEKLFF

J gene: TRBJ2-2
clone size: many
D gene: NA
V gene: TRBV2
CDR3 DNA: TGTGCCAGCAGTGAAGGGACTACGAACACCGGGGAGCTGTTTTTT
CDR3 protein: CASSEGTTNTGELFF

J gene: TRBJ1-2
clone size: many
D gene: NA
V gene: TRBV20-1
CDR3 DNA: TGCAGTGTTGAACAGGGATTCTATGGCTACACCTTC
CDR3 protein: CSVEQGFYGYTF

J gene: TRBJ2-1
clone size: many
D gene: TRBD2
V gene: TRBV20-1
CDR3 DNA: TGCAGTGCTAGAAGGTGGTCGGCTAGCGGGAGTAAGCAGTTCTTC
CDR3 protein: CSARRWSASGSKQFF

J gene: TRBJ2-1
clone size: many
D gene: NA
V gene: TRBV5-4
CDR3 DNA: TGTGCCAGCAGCGACAGAAATGAGCAGTTCTTC
CDR3 protein: CASSDRNEQFF

J gene: TRBJ1-1
clone size: few
D gene: NA
V gene: TRBV6-5
CDR3 DNA: TGTGCCAGCAGCCGGAGGGGGGGAAAGACTGAAGCTTTCTTT
CDR3 protein: CASSRRGGKTEAFF

J gene: TRBJ1-4
clone size: NA
D gene: NA
V gene: TRBV7-6
CDR3 DNA: TGTGCCAGCGGCTTTGGTGGCGGTAATGAAAAACTGTTTTTT
CDR3 protein: CASGFGGGNEKLFF

J gene: TRBJ2-7
clone size: many
D gene: TRBD1
V gene: TRBV6-6
CDR3 DNA: TGTGCCAGCATAGACACAGGGGGCTCCTACGAGCAGTACTTC
CDR3 protein: CASIDTGGSYEQYF

J gene: TRBJ2-2
clone size: many
D gene: TRBD1
V gene: TRBV11-2
CDR3 DNA: TGTGCCAGCAGCTTAGATTTTGGTAGGGGGCCGTTGAGGTTAACCGGGGAGCTGTTTTTT
CDR3 protein: CASSLDFGRGPLRLTGELFF

J gene: TRBJ2-1
clone size: many
D gene: NA
V gene: TRBV11-2
CDR3 DNA: TGTGCCAGCAGCTTAGCTCTAGGCCGGAATGAGCAGTTCTTC
CDR3 protein: CASSLALGRNEQFF

J gene: TRBJ2-7
clone size: many
D gene: TRBD2
V gene: TRBV13
CDR3 DNA: TGTGCCAGCAGCTTGGGGACTAGCGTTGTGTACGAGCAGTACTTC
CDR3 protein: CASSLGTSVVYEQYF

J gene: TRBJ1-4
clone size: many
D gene: NA
V gene: TRBV5-4
CDR3 DNA: TGTGCCAGCAGCTTAGGACAGTCGAATGAAAAACTGTTTTTT
CDR3 protein: CASSLGQSNEKLFF

J gene: TRBJ1-2
clone size: many
D gene: NA
V gene: TRBV5-1
CDR3 DNA: TGCGCCAGCAGCTTGGGGTCAGGGTCCGACTATGGCTACACCTTC
CDR3 protein: CASSLGSGSDYGYTF

J gene: TRBJ2-7
clone size: NA
D gene: NA
V gene: TRBV20-1
CDR3 DNA: TGCAGTGCTAGTAACCCAGGGAAGGATAACTACGAGCAGTACTTC
CDR3 protein: CSASNPGKDNYEQYF

J gene: TRBJ2-5
clone size: many
D gene: NA
V gene: TRBV5-4
CDR3 DNA: TGTGCCAGCACTTCTCAGTGGGGCCGGGAAGAGACCCAGTACTTC
CDR3 protein: CASTSQWGREETQYF

J gene: TRBJ2-7
clone size: NA
D gene: TRBD1
V gene: TRBV19
CDR3 DNA: TGTGCCAGTAGTATTGGACAGGGGGCGTACGAGCAGTACTTC
CDR3 protein: CASSIGQGAYEQYF

J gene: TRBJ2-5
clone size: many
D gene: NA
V gene: TRBV20-1
CDR3 DNA: TGCAGTCCGACAGGCCAAGAGACCCAGTACTTC
CDR3 protein: CSPTGQETQYF

J gene: TRBJ2-2
clone size: many
D gene: TRBD2
V gene: TRBV7-3
CDR3 DNA: TGTGCCAGCAGCCCCACCCGGGCGGGAGCGGGAACCGGGGAGCTGTTTTTT
CDR3 protein: CASSPTRAGAGTGELFF

J gene: TRBJ2-1
clone size: many
D gene: NA
V gene: TRBV5-1
CDR3 DNA: TGCGCCAGCAGCCCCTTGACTAGGTCAGTAAATGAGCAGTTCTTC
CDR3 protein: CASSPLTRSVNEQFF

J gene: TRBJ1-1
clone size: many
D gene: NA
V gene: TRBV5-1
CDR3 DNA: TGCGCCAGCAGCAAAGACAGTACGGACACTGAAGCTTTCTTT
CDR3 protein: CASSKDSTDTEAFF

J gene: TRBJ2-5
clone size: many
D gene: NA
V gene: TRBV5-1
CDR3 DNA: TGCGCCAGCAATCTAGGAACAGACCTCCAAGAGACCCAGTACTTC
CDR3 protein: CASNLGTDLQETQYF

J gene: TRBJ2-2
clone size: many
D gene: NA
V gene: TRBV7-9
CDR3 DNA: TGTGCCAGCACCGAGGTTTTAAGGTCCGGGGAGCTGTTTTTT
CDR3 protein: CASTEVLRSGELFF

J gene: TRBJ2-7
clone size: many
D gene: NA
V gene: TRBV20-1
CDR3 DNA: TGCAGTGCTAGAGATCTCACCAGGGAGTACGAGCAGTACTTC
CDR3 protein: CSARDLTREYEQYF

J gene: TRBJ1-2
clone size: many
D gene: NA
V gene: TRBV12-3/TRBV12-4
CDR3 DNA: TGTGCCAGCAGCCTGGGTAACTATGGCTACACCTTC
CDR3 protein: CASSLGNYGYTF

J gene: TRBJ1-5
clone size: NA
D gene: TRBD1
V gene: TRBV18
CDR3 DNA: TGTGCCAGCTCTCAGGGGGCCGATCAGCCCCAGCATTTT
CDR3 protein: CASSQGADQPQHF

J gene: TRBJ1-6
clone size: medium-sized
D gene: NA
V gene: TRBV5-1
CDR3 DNA: TGCGCCAGCAGCTCCCGACAGGCCGATTCACCCCTCCACTTT
CDR3 protein: CASSSRQADSPLHF

J gene: TRBJ2-1
clone size: many
D gene: NA
V gene: TRBV5-1
CDR3 DNA: TGCGCCAGCAGCTTGGATTCGAGACACTTCTACAATGAGCAGTTCTTC
CDR3 protein: CASSLDSRHFYNEQFF

J gene: TRBJ2-4
clone size: many
D gene: NA
V gene: TRBV7-9
CDR3 DNA: TGTGCCAGCAGCTTAGGCCTATTCGCAGACATTCAGTACTTC
CDR3 protein: CASSLGLFADIQYF

J gene: TRBJ2-3
clone size: many
D gene: TRBD2
V gene: TRBV4-1
CDR3 DNA: TGCGCCAGCAGCCCGGGAGGCGGGGGGCCCACAGATACGCAGTATTTT
CDR3 protein: CASSPGGGGPTDTQYF